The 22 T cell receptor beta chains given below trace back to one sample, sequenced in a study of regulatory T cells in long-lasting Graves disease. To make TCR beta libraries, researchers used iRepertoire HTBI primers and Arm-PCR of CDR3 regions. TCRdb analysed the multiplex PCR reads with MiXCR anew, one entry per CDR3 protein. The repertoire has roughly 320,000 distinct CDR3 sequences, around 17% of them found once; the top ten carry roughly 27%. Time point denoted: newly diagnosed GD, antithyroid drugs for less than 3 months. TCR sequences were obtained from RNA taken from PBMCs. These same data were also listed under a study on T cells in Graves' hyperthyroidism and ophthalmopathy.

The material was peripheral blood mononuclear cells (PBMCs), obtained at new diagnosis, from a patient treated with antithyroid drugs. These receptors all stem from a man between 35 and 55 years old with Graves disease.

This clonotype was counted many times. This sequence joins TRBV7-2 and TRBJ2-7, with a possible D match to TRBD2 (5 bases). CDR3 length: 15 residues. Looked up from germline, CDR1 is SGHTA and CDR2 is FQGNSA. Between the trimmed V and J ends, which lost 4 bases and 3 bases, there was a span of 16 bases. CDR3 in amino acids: CASSSARGQIYEQYF. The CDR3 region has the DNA TGTGCCAGCAGCTCCGCTCGGGGTCAGATCTACGAGCAGTACTTC. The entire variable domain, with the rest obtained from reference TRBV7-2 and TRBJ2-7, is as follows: GAGVSQSPSNKVTEKGKDVELRCDPISGHTALYWYRQSLGQGLEFLIYFQGNSAPDKSGLPSDRFSAERTGGSVSTLTIQRTQQEDSAVYLCASSSARGQIYEQYFGPGTRLTVT.

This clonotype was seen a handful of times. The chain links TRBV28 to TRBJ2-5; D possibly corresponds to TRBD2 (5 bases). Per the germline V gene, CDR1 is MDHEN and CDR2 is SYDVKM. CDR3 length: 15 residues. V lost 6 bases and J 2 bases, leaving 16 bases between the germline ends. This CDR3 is CASSPSRRGQETQYF. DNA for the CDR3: TGTGCCAGCAGCCCTTCTCGCCGCGGGCAAGAGACCCAGTACTTC.

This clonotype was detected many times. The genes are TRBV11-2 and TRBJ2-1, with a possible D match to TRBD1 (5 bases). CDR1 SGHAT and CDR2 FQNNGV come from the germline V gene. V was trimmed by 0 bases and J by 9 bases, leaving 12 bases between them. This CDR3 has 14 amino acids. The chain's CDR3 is CASSLDRVVSEQFF. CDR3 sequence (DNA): TGTGCCAGCAGCTTAGACAGGGTGGTCAGTGAGCAGTTCTTC.

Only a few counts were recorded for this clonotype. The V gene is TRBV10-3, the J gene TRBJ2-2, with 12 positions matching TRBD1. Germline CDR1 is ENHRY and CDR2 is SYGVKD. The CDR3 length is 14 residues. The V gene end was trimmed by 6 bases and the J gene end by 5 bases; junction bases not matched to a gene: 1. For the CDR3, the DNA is TGTGCCATCAGGGGACAGGGGGCGACCGGGGAGCTGTTTTTT. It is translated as CAIRGQGATGELFF.

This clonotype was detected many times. The CDR3 here is CASSLQGSQPQHF. DNA for the CDR3: TGCGCCAGCAGCTTGCAGGGCAGTCAGCCCCAGCATTTT. The chain recombines TRBV5-1 with TRBJ1-5; the D gene is possibly TRBD1 (5 bases). Germline values: CDR1 SGHRS, CDR2 YFSETQ. The CDR3 is 13 residues long. The germline V and J ends were trimmed by 1 base and 6 bases, with 8 bases remaining between them.

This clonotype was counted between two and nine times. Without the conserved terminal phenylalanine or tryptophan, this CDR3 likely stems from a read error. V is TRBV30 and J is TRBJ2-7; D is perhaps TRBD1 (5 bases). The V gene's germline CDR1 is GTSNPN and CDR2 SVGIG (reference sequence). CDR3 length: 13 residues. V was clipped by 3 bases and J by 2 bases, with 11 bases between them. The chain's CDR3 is CAWSVDRTYEQYL. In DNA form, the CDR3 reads TGTGCCTGGAGCGTTGACAGAACCTACGAGCAGTACCTC.

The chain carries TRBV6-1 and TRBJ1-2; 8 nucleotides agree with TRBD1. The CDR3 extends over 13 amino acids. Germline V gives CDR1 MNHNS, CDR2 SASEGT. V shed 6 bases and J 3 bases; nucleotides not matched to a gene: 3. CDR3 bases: TGTGCCAGCAGCGAACAGGGGGACTATGGCTACACCTTC. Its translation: CASSEQGDYGYTF.

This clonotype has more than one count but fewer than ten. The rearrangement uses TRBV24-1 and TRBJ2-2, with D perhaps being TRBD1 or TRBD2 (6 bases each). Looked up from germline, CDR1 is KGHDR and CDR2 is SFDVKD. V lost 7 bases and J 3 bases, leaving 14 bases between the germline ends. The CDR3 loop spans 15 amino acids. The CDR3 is CATSSLEGDTGELFF. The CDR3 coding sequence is TGTGCCACCAGCAGCCTGGAGGGGGACACCGGGGAGCTGTTTTTT.

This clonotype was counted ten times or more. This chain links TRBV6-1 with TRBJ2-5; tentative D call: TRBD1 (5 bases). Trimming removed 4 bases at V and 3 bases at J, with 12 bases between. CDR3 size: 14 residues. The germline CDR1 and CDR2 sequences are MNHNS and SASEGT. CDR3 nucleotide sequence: TGTGCCAGCAGTGGAATGCCAGGGAAAGAGACCCAGTACTTC. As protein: CASSGMPGKETQYF.

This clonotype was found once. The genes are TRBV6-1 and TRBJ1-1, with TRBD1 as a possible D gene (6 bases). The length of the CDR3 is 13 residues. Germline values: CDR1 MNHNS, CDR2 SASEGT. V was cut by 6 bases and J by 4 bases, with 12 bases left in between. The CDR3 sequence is CASSWTDGTEAFF. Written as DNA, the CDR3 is TGTGCCAGCAGCTGGACAGACGGCACTGAAGCTTTCTTT.

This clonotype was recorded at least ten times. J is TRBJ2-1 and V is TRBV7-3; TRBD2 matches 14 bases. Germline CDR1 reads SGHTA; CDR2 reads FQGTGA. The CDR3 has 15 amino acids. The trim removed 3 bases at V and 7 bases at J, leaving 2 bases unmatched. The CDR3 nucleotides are TGTGCCAGCAGCTTGGGACTAGCGGGGGATAATGAGCAGTTCTTC. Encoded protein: CASSLGLAGDNEQFF.

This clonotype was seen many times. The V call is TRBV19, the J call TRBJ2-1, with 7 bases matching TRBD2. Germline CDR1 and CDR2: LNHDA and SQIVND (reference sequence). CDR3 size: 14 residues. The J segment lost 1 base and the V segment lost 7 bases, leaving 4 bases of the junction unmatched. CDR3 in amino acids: CASNGGLSYNEQFF. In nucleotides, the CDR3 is TGTGCCAGTAACGGGGGGTTGTCCTACAATGAGCAGTTCTTC. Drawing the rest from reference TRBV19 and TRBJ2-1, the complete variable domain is DGGITQSPKYLFRKEGQNVTLSCEQNLNHDAMYWYRQDPGQGLRLIYYSQIVNDFQKGDIAEGYSVSREKKESFPLTVTSAQKNPTAFYLCASNGGLSYNEQFFGPGTRLTVL.

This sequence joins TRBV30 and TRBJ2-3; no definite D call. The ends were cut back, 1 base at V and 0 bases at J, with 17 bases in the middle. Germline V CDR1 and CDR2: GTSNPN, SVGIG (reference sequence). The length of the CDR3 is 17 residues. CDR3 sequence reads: CAWSGGVGRSSTDTQYF. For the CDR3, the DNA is TGTGCCTGGAGTGGGGGTGTAGGACGGTCTAGCACAGATACGCAGTATTTT.

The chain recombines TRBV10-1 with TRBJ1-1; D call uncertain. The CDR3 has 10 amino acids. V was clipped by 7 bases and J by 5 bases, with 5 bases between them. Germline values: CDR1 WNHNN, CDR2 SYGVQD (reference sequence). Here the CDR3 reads CASKGTEAFF. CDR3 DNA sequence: TGCGCCAGCAAAGGAACTGAAGCTTTCTTT.

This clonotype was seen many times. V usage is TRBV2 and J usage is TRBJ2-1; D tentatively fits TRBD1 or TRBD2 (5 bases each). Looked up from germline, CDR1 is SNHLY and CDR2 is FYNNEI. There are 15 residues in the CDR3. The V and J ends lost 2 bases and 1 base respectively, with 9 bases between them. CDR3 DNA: TGTGCCAGCAGTGAATTGAGGGGATCCTACAATGAGCAGTTCTTC. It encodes CASSELRGSYNEQFF.

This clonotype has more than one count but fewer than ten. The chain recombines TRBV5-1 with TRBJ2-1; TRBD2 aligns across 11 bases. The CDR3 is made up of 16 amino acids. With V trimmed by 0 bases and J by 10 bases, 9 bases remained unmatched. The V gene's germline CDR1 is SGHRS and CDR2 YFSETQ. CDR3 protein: CASSLGPSGGLSEQFF. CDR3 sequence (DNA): TGCGCCAGCAGCTTGGGACCTAGCGGGGGGCTTTCCGAGCAGTTCTTC.

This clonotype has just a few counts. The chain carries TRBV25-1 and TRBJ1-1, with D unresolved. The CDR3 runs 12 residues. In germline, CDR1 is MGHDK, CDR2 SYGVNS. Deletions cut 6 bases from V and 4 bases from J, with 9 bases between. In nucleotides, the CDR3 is TGTGCCAGCAGAGACCGGATCACTGAAGCTTTCTTT. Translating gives CASRDRITEAFF.

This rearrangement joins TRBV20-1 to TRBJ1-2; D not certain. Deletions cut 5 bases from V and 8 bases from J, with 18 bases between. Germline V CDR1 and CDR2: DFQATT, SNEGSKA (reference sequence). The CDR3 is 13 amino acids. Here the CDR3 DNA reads TGCAGTGCTTCCACCCGGTTTGGGTCCGGCTACACCTTC. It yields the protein CSASTRFGSGYTF.

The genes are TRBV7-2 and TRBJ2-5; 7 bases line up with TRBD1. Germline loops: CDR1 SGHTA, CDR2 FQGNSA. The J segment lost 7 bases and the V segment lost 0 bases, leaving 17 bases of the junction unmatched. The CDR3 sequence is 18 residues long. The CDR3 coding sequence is TGTGCCAGCAGCTTAGCGCTTATGAGGGACAGCGTCCGAGGGACCCAGTACTTC. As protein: CASSLALMRDSVRGTQYF. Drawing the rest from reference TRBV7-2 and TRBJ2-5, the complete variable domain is GAGVSQSPSNKVTEKGKDVELRCDPISGHTALYWYRQSLGQGLEFLIYFQGNSAPDKSGLPSDRFSAERTGGSVSTLTIQRTQQEDSAVYLCASSLALMRDSVRGTQYFGPGTRLLVL.

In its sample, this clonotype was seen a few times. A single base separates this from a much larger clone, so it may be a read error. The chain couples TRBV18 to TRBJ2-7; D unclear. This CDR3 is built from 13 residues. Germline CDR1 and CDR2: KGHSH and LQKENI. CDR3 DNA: TGTGCCAGCACACCAGGTAATCACCACGAGCAGTACTTC. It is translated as CASTPGNHHEQYF.

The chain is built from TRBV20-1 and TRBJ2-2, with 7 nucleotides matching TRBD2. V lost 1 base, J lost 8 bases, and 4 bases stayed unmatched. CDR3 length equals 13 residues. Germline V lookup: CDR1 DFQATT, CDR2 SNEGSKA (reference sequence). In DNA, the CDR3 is TGCAGTGCTAGAGGCCTACTAGCGGGGGAGCTGTTTTTT. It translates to CSARGLLAGELFF.

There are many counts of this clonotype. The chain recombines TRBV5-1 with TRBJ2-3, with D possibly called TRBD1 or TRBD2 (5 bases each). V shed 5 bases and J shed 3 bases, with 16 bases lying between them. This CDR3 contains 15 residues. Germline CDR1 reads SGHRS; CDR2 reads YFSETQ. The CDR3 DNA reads TGCGCCAGCAGTCAAGGGGACCCGAGGACAGATACGCAGTATTTT. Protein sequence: CASSQGDPRTDTQYF. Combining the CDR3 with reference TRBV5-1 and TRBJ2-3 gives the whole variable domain KAGVTQTPRYLIKTRGQQVTLSCSPISGHRSVSWYQQTPGQGLQFLFEYFSETQRNKGNFPGRFSGRQFSNSRSEMNVSTLELGDSALYLCASSQGDPRTDTQYFGPGTRLTVL.